This TCR beta chain was captured by sequencing in a study of T cell responses to AZD1222 COVID-19 vaccine. The study, taken as a whole, reports: Seropositive at baseline were only six AZD1222 recipients.

The data were produced by immunoSEQ multiplex PCR, yet TCRdb's version contains in-frame clones alone and is incomplete. This repertoire shows 180,000 or so clones, less than 95% found once; its top ten account for approximately 0.64%. With regard to this clone: The antigen is not known.

The specimen was peripheral blood, collected on day 0 of AZD1222 vaccination. This sequence originates from an adult in good health.

The CDR3 protein is CASMGGRRVSQPQHF. CDR3 nucleotides: TGTGCCAGTATGGGCGGCCGTAGGGTATCTCAGCCCCAGCATTTT. The chain links TRBV19 to TRBJ1-5; no clear D gene. CDR1 and CDR2 from the germline V gene are LNHDA and SQIVND (reference sequence). Trimming took 7 bases from V and 6 from J, leaving 19 bases between them. The CDR3 spans 15 residues.